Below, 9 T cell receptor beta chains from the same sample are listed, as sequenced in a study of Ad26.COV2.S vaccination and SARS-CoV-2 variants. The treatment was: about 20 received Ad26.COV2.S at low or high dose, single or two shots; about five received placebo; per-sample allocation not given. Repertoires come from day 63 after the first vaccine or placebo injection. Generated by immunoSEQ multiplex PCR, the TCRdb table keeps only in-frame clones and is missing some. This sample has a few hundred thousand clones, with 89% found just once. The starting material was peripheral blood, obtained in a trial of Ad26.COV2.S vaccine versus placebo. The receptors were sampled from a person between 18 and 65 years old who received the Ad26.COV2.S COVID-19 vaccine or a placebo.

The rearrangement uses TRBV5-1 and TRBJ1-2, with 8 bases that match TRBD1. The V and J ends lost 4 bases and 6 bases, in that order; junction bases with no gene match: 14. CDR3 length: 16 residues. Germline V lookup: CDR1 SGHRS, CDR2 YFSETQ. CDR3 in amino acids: CASSVTGTGVLDGYTF. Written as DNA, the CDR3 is TGCGCCAGCAGCGTAACCGGGACAGGAGTACTGGATGGCTACACCTTC.

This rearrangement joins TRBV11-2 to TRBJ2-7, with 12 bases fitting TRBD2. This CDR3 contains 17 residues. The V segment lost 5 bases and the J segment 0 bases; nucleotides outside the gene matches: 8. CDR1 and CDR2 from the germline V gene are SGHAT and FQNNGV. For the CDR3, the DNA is TGTGCCAGCAGCGTCACCTGGACTAGCGGGGTCTCCTACGAGCAGTACTTC. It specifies CASSVTWTSGVSYEQYF.

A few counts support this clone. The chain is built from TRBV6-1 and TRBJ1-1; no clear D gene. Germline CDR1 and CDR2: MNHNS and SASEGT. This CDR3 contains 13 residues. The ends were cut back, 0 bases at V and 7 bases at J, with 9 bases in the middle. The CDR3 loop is CASSEAHGVEAFF. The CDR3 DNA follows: TGTGCCAGCAGTGAAGCGCATGGAGTTGAAGCTTTCTTT.

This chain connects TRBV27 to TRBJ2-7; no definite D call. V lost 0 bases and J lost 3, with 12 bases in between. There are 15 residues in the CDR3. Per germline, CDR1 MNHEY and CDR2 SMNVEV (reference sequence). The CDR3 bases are TGTGCCAGCAGTTTATCGGTGGCGGCCAACTACGAGCAGTACTTC. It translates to CASSLSVAANYEQYF.

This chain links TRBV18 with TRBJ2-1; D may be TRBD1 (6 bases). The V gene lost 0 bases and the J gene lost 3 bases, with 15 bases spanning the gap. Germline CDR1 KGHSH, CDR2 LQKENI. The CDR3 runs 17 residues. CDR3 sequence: CASSPPIGMDSYNEQFF. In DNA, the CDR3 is TGTGCCAGCTCACCACCGATAGGAATGGACAGCTACAATGAGCAGTTCTTC.

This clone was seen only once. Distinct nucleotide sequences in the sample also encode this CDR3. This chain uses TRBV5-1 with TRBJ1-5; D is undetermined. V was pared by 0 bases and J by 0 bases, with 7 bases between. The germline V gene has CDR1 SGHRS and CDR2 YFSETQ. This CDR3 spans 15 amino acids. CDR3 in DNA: TGCGCCAGCAGCTTGGGGGATTATAGCAATCAGCCCCAGCATTTT. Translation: CASSLGDYSNQPQHF.

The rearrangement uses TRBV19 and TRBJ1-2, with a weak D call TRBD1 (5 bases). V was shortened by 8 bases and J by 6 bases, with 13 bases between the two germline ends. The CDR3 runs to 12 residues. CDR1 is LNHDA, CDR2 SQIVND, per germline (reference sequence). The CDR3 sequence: CASADPGHGYTF. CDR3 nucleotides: TGTGCCAGTGCGGACCCAGGGCATGGCTACACCTTC.

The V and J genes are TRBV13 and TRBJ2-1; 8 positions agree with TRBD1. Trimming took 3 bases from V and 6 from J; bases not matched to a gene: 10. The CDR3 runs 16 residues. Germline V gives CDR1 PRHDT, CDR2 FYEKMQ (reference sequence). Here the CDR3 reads CASSFTGQGPLNEQFF. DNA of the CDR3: TGTGCCAGCAGCTTCACCGGACAGGGTCCTCTCAATGAGCAGTTCTTC.

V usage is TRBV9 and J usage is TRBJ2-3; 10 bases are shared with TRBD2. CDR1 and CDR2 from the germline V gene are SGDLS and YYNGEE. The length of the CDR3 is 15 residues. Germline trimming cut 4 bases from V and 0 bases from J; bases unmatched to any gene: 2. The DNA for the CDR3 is TGTGCCAGCAGCTGGACTAGCGGAAGCACAGATACGCAGTATTTT. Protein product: CASSWTSGSTDTQYF.